The present TCR beta chain was sequenced within a study of blood T cell repertoires in COVID-19. Study-wide context: Spain, Italy and the United States supplied samples that represented acute and convalescent COVID-19. Sources were T cells, B-cell-depleted T cells, or PBMCs; the material itself was cDNA or gDNA.

Authors' methods: Reference gene primer amplification yielded estimated nucleated cell counts. TCRdb's table, derived via immunoSEQ multiplex PCR, lists solely in-frame clones and lacks some. The DNA was the basis for D and trimming; V, J and clone size are from that table. The sample lists roughly 57,000 clones, about three quarters occurring once. The CDR3 has 15 amino acids. Looked up from germline, CDR1 is SGHTA and CDR2 is FQGNSA. Trimming pared 5 bases from V and 5 bases from J, leaving 18 bases between. The clonotype comes from a man between 65 and 85 years old with active or convalescent COVID-19. Sequenced material: peripheral blood. The gene calls are TRBV7-2 and TRBJ2-5, with D unresolved. The CDR3 DNA sequence: TGTGCCAGCAGCCTAATCACCACACCCGGGGAGACCCAGTACTTC. It codes for CASSLITTPGETQYF.